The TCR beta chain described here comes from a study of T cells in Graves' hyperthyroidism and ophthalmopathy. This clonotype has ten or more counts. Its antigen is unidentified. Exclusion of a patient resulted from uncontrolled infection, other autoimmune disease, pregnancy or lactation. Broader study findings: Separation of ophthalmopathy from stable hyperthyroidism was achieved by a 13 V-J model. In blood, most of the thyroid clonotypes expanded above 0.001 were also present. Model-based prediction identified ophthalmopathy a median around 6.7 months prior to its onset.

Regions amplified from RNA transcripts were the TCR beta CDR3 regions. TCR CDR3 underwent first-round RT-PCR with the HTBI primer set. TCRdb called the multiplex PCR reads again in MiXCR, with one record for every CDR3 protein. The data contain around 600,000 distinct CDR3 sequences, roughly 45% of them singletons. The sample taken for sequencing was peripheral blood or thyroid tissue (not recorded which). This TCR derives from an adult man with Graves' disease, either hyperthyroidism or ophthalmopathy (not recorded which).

CDR3 protein: CASSLGGWSNSPLHF. CDR3 bases: TGTGCCAGCAGTTTGGGAGGATGGAGTAATTCACCCCTCCACTTT. This chain links TRBV12-3 or TRBV12-4 with TRBJ1-6; D is unresolved. The V end lost 3 bases, the J end lost 6 bases, and 12 bases lay between the germline ends. The CDR3 has 15 amino acids.